Following are 3 T cell receptor beta chains from one sample sequenced in a study of shared clonotypes between healthy human individuals. Sequencing was performed with immunoSEQ multiplex PCR; in TCRdb, only in-frame clones are kept and a portion is missing. The data contain over 2 million clones, over 85% of them singletons. Specimen: naive CD4+ T cells sorted from blood. Regarding subset: CD45RA+ positively selected. The receptors derive from a man aged 18 to 35 in good health.

V gene TRBV9 combines with J gene TRBJ1-6; weak D call: TRBD1 (5 bases). The CDR3 covers 17 residues. Germline-derived CDR1 and CDR2 are SGDLS and YYNGEE. The V end lost 0 bases, the J end lost 5 bases, and 15 bases lay between the germline ends. The CDR3 region has the DNA TGTGCCAGCAGCGTAGGGGACGGCGAAACCCATAATTCACCCCTCCACTTT. It encodes CASSVGDGETHNSPLHF.

Here the CDR3 DNA reads TGTGCCAGCAGCTCAGGATTACAGGGGTCCCACGAGCAGTACTTC. Amino acids: CASSSGLQGSHEQYF. V gene TRBV11-1 combines with J gene TRBJ2-7; 7 nucleotides align to TRBD1. The germline gives CDR1 SGHAT, CDR2 FQDESV (reference sequence). The V and J ends lost 4 bases and 5 bases, in that order; junction bases with no gene match: 11. The length of the CDR3 is 15 residues.

The V gene is TRBV5-6, the J gene TRBJ2-7; D gene ambiguous. The CDR3 has 15 amino acids. Germline CDR1 reads SGHDT; CDR2 reads YYEEEE. Trimming took off 0 bases at V and 1 base at J, with 11 bases between the two ends. CDR3 DNA sequence: TGTGCCAGCAGCTTGGAGCGTTCTCGGTCCTACGAGCAGTACTTC. It encodes CASSLERSRSYEQYF. Full variable domain (missing parts from reference TRBV5-6 and TRBJ2-7): DAGVTQSPTHLIKTRGQQVTLRCSPKSGHDTVSWYQQALGQGPQFIFQYYEEEERQRGNFPDRFSGHQFPNYSSELNVNALLLGDSALYLCASSLERSRSYEQYFGPGTRLTVT.